This T cell receptor (beta chain) was recorded in a study of vaccination effects on CD4 cells after COVID-19. This CDR3 has 18 residues. Looked up from germline, CDR1 is LNHDA and CDR2 is SQIVND (reference sequence). V shed 2 bases and J shed 0 bases, with 16 bases lying between them. This clone was detected a few times. The antigen is unknown. Pools of viral peptides were used by the ViraFEST assay to expand antigen-specific CD4+ T cells ahead of sequencing. Researchers isolated CD4+ T cells once 9 to 11 days of culture had elapsed. Two doses of BNT162b2 or mRNA-1273 vaccine were administered to participants. They grew a few million PBMC in each well, adding 9.5 to 10 IU/ml IL-2 and 7.5 to 10 ug/ml peptides. Libraries were prepared by immunoSEQ multiplex PCR; TCRdb keeps only in-frame clonotypes and omits some of them. The sample shows tens of thousands of clones, under 85% of them seen only once.

This chain joins TRBV19 and TRBJ2-2; D tentatively fits TRBD1 or TRBD2 (5 bases each). This clonotype originated in a human donor who received a COVID-19 vaccine. The source material was CD4+ T cells from PBMCs cultured with HCoV-OC43 spike peptides, sampled after COVID-19 vaccination. Described subset: HCoV-OC43 spike overlapping peptide pool stimulation. CDR3 coding DNA: TGTGCCAGTAGTATATCCTTAATAGGGACGGCGAACACCGGGGAGCTGTTTTTT. Translating gives CASSISLIGTANTGELFF. The variable domain in full, with the rest retrieved from reference TRBV19 and TRBJ2-2, is DGGITQSPKYLFRKEGQNVTLSCEQNLNHDAMYWYRQDPGQGLRLIYYSQIVNDFQKGDIAEGYSVSREKKESFPLTVTSAQKNPTAFYLCASSISLIGTANTGELFFGEGSRLTVL.